This TCR beta chain was retrieved from a study of blood T cell repertoires in COVID-19. The CDR3 is 16 residues long. CDR1 SNHLY and CDR2 FYNNEI come from the germline V gene. V was pared by 6 bases and J by 2 bases, with 8 bases of the junction left unmatched. TCRdb keeps only in-frame clones here, not all; method: immunoSEQ multiplex PCR. The repertoire holds over 250,000 clones, around 91% seen once, with less than 2.5% in the top ten. The sequencing input was PBMCs or T cells enriched from blood (not recorded which). The chain employs TRBV2 and TRBJ1-5; 9 bases match TRBD1. The clonotype was recovered from a woman under 30 who had recovered from COVID-19. CDR3 coding DNA: TGTGCCAGCAGGGCTAACAGGGGGCAAGGCAATCAGCCCCAGCATTTT. It specifies CASRANRGQGNQPQHF.